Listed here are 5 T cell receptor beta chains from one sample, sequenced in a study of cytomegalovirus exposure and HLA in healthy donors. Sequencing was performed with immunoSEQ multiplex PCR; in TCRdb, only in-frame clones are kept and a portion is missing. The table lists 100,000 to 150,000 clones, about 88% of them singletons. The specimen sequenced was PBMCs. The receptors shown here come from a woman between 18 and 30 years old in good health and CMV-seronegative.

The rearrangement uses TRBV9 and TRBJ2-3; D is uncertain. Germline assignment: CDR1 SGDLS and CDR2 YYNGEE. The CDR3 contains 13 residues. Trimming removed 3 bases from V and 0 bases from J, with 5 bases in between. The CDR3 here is CASSALSTDTQYF. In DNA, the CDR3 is TGTGCCAGCAGCGCACTTAGCACAGATACGCAGTATTTT.

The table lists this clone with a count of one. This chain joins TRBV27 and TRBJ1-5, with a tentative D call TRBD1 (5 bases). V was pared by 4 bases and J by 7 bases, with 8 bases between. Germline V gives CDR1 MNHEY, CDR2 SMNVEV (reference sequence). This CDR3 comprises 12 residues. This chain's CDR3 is CASSYPGQPQHF. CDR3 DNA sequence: TGTGCCAGCAGTTATCCAGGGCAGCCCCAGCATTTT.

CDR3 in amino acids: CASSDGLAGLFSYYEQYF. CDR3 DNA sequence: TGTGCCAGCAGTGATGGGCTAGCGGGTCTGTTTTCCTACTACGAGCAGTACTTC. V usage is TRBV6-1 and J usage is TRBJ2-7, with TRBD2 identical over 8 bases. Germline values: CDR1 MNHNS, CDR2 SASEGT. V was clipped by 3 bases and J by 3 bases; unmatched bases: 16. The CDR3 has 18 residues.

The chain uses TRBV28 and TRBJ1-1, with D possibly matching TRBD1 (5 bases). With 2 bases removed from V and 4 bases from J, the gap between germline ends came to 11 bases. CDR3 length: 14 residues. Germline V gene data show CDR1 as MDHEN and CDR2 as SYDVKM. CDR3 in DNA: TGTGCCAGCAGTTTAAGAGTAGGGGCCACTGAAGCTTTCTTT. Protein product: CASSLRVGATEAFF.

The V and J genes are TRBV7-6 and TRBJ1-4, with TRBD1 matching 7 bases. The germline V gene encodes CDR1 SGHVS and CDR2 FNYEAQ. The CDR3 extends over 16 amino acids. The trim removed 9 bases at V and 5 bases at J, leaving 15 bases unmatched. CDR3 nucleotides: TGTGCCAGTCTTCCCACCTCGGGACAGATAAATGAAAAACTGTTTTTT. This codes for CASLPTSGQINEKLFF.